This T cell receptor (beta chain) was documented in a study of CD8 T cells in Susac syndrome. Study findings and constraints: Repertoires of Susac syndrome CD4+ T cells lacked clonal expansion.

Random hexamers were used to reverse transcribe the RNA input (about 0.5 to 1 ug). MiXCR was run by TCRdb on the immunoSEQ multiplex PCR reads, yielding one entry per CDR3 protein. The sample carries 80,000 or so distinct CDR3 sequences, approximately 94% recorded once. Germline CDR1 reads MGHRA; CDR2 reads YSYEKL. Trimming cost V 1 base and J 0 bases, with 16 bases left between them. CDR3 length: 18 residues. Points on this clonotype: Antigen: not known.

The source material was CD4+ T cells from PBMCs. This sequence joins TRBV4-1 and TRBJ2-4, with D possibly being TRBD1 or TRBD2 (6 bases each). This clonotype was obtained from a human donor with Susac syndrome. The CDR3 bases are TGCGCCAGCAGCCAAGTTGGGCGCAGGGGACTAGCCAAAAACATTCAGTACTTC. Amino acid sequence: CASSQVGRRGLAKNIQYF.